This T cell receptor beta chain was retrieved from a study of post-analysis software for immune sequencing data (dated by TCRdb to between 2015 and 2017). In the study overall: Relapsing-remitting, secondary progressive and progressive-relapsing multiple sclerosis were recorded as disease courses, and subtype annotation was lacking for some patients. The multiple sclerosis patient repertoires were compared with about a dozen previously published healthy control repertoires from donors aged roughly 6 to 27 years. A subset of samples was prepared in parallel using single-end sample barcoding, then pooled and co-amplified after Illumina adapter ligation. General findings and caveats noted by the study authors: Multiple sclerosis patients had significantly lower normalized Chao1 diversity than controls, a result that suggests substantial peripheral T-cell clonal expansion. Significantly higher frequencies in patients than in controls were found for about five TRBV segments, including TRBV5-6, TRBV5-1 and TRBV20-1. The multiple sclerosis patient group was slightly younger than the control group. When samples were clustered directly using the F measure, samples prepared in the same batch co-clustered strongly, which prompted a batch-effect correction.

The receptor library was made with PCR. The run used an Illumina HiSeq 2500. To reduce PCR and sequencing biases, unique molecular identifiers were incorporated into the TCR beta cDNA libraries. Approximately 500,000 cDNA molecules were obtained for every 1 to 10 million input T cells, so each molecule roughly corresponded to one T cell. The patient libraries were prepared and sequenced with the same protocol used for the earlier healthy control dataset. Samples belonging to the same batch were prepared together, multiplexed and sequenced on a shared HiSeq lane. Under the source paper's analysis protocol: MIGEC handled the raw barcoded reads, throwing out single-read molecular identifier groups before consensus assembly and CDR3 extraction. Clonotype tables were post-analysed with VDJtools, normalizing diversity by down-sampling all datasets to the smallest sample size. Repertoire overlap clustering matched CDR3 amino acid but not nucleotide sequences to correct batch-related cross-sample contamination. TCRdb trimmed the raw reads at Q25, called clones with MiXCR and kept productive beta chains. CDR3 protein sequences are deduplicated, and each keeps its most common genes and DNA. TCRdb, rather than the study authors, made the V and J calls. This sample has roughly 730,000 distinct CDR3 sequences in its table, and 30% of those were observed once. The ten largest make up roughly 0.54% of the sample.

The CDR3 holds 16 amino acids from the cysteine to the phenylalanine. CDR3 DNA is the only sequence kept; it has 48 bases, read in frame from the first base. CDR1 and CDR2, looked up from the germline V gene, are SGHTA and FQGNSA. Trimming removed 3 bases from V and 4 bases from J; the gene matches leave 7 bases unexplained. TCR beta repertoires were profiled from peripheral blood of about a dozen young patients with multiple sclerosis to demonstrate the VDJtools post-analysis software. Multiple sclerosis patients were children and adolescents aged roughly 6 to 16 years. A remark on this clonotype: Its target antigen remains unknown. No much larger clone exists at a distance of one base, and base qualities are not known.

The receptor was derived from a girl between 5 and 17 years old with multiple sclerosis. What was sequenced was blood. Recombination joined TRBV7-2 with TRBJ2-2, with TRBD1 matching 8 junction bases. CDR3 sequence: CASSLGQVRLTGELFF. The nucleotide sequence is given as TGTGCCAGCAGCTTGGGACAGGTTCGGCTCACCGGGGAGCTGTTTTTT.